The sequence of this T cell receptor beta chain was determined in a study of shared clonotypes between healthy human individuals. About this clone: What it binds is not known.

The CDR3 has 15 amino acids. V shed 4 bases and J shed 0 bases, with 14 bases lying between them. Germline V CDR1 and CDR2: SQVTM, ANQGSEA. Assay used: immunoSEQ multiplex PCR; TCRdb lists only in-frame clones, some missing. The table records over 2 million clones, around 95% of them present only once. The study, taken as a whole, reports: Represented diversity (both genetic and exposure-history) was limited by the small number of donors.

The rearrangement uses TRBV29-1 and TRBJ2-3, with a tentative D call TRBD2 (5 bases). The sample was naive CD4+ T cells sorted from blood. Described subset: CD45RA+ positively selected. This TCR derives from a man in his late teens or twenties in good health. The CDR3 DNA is TGCAGCGTTGGGTCCTCAGCGGCTAGCACAGATACGCAGTATTTT. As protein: CSVGSSAASTDTQYF.